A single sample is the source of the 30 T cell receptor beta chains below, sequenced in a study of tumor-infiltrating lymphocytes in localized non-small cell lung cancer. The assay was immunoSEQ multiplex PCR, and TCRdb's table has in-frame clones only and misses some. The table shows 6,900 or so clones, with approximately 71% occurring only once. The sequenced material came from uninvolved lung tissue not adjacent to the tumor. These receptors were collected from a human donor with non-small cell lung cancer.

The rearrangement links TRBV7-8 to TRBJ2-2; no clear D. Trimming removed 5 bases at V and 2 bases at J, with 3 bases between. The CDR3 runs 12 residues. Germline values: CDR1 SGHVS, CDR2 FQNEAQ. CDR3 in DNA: TGTGCCAGCAGCAGAAACACCGGGGAGCTGTTTTTT. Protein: CASSRNTGELFF.

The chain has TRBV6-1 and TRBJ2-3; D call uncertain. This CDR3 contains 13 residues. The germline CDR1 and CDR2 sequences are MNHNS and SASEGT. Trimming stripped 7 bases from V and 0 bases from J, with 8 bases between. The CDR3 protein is CASTRYSTDTQYF. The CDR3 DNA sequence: TGTGCCAGCACTCGGTATAGCACAGATACGCAGTATTTT.

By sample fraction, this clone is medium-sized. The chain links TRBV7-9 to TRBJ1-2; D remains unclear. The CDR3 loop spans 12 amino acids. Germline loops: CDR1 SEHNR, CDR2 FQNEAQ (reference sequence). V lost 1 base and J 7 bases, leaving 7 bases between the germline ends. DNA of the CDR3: TGTGCCAGCAGCTTAGAGGAGGGTGGCTACACCTTC. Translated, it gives CASSLEEGGYTF.

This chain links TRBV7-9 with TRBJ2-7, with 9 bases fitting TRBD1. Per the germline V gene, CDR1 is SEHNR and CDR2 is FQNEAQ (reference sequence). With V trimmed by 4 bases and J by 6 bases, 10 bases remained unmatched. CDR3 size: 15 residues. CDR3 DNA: TGTGCCAGCAGCTCCACCGGGACAGGGTGGATCGAGCAGTACTTC. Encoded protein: CASSSTGTGWIEQYF.

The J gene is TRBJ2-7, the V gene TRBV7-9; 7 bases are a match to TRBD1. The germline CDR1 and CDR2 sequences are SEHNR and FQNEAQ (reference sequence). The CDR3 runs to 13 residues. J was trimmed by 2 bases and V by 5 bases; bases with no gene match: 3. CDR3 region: CASSRDSPYEQYF. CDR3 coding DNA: TGTGCCAGCAGCCGGGACAGCCCCTACGAGCAGTACTTC.

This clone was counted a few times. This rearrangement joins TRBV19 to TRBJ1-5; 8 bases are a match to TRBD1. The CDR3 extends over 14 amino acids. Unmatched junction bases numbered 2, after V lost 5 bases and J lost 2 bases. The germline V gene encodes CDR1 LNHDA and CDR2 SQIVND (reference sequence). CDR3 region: CASSSTGGNQPQHF. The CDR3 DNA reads TGTGCCAGTAGTTCGACAGGGGGCAATCAGCCCCAGCATTTT.

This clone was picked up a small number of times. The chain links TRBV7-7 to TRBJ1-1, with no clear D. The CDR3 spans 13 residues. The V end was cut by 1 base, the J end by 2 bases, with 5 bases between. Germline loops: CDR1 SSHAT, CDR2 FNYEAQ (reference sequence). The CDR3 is CASSLDLNTEAFF. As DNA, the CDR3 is TGTGCCAGCAGCTTAGATCTAAACACTGAAGCTTTCTTT.

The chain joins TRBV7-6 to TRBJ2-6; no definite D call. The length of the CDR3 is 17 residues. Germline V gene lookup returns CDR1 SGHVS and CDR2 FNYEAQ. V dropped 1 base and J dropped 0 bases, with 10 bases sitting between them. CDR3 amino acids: CASSLGPPGSGANVLTF. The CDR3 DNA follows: TGTGCCAGCAGCTTAGGCCCTCCAGGCTCTGGGGCCAACGTCCTGACTTTC.

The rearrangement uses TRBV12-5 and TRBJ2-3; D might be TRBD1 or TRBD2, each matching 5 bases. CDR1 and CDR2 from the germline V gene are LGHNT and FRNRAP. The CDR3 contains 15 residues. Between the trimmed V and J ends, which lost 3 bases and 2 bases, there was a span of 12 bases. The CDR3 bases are TGTGCTAGTGGTTTTATCGGGGCGAACACAGATACGCAGTATTTT. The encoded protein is CASGFIGANTDTQYF.

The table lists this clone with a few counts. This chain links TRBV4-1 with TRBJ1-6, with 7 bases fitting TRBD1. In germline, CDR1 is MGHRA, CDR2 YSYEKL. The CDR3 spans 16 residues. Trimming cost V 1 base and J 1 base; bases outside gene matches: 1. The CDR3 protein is CASSQATGSYNSPLHF. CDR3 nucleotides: TGCGCCAGCAGCCAAGCGACAGGGTCCTATAATTCACCCCTCCACTTT.

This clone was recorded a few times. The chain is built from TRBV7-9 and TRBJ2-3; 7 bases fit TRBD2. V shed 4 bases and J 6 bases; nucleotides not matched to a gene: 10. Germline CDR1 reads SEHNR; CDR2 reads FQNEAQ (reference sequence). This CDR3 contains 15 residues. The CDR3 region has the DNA TGTGCCAGCAGCTCCGCCGGGGGGAGGGAGGATACGCAGTATTTT. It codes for CASSSAGGREDTQYF. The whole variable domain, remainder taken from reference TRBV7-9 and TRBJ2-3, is DTGVSQNPRHKITKRGQNVTFRCDPISEHNRLYWYRQTLGQGPEFLTYFQNEAQLEKSRLLSDRFSAERPKGSFSTLEIQRTEQGDSAMYLCASSSAGGREDTQYFGPGTRLTVL.

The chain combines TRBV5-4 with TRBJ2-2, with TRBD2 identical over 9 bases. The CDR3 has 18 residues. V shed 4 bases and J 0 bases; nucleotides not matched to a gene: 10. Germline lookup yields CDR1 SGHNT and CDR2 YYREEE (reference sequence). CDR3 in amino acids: CASSPGAGGLSNTGELFF. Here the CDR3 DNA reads TGTGCCAGCAGCCCAGGAGCGGGGGGCCTATCGAACACCGGGGAGCTGTTTTTT.

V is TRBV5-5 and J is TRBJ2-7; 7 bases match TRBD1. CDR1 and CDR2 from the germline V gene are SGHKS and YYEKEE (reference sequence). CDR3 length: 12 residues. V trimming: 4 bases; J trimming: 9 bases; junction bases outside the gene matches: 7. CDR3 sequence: CASSLGQLGQYF. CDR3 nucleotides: TGTGCCAGCAGCCTGGGACAGCTAGGGCAGTACTTC.

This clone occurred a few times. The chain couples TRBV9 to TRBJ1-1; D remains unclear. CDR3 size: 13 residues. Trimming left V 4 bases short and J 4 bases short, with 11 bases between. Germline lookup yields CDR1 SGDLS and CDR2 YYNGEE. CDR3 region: CASSPPVGTEAFF. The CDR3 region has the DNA TGTGCCAGCAGCCCTCCAGTGGGCACTGAAGCTTTCTTT. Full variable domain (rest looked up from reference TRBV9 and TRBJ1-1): DSGVTQTPKHLITATGQRVTLRCSPRSGDLSVYWYQQSLDQGLQFLIQYYNGEERAKGNILERFSAQQFPDLHSELNLSSLELGDSALYFCASSPPVGTEAFFGQGTRLTVV.

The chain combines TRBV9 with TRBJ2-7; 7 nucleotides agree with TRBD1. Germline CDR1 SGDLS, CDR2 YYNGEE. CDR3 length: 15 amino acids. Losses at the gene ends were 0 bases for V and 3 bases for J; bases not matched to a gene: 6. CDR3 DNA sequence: TGTGCCAGCAGCGTAGACACCGACAGGGTCTACGAGCAGTACTTC. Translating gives CASSVDTDRVYEQYF.

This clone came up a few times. The CDR3 here is CASSLYGGAGKTQYF. The CDR3, as DNA: TGTGCCAGCAGCTTGTATGGGGGGGCCGGAAAGACCCAGTACTTC. The chain couples TRBV5-4 to TRBJ2-5; possibly TRBD2 for D (7 bases). Trimming removed 1 base at V and 6 bases at J, with 16 bases between. Germline lookup yields CDR1 SGHNT and CDR2 YYREEE (reference sequence). The CDR3 consists of 15 residues.

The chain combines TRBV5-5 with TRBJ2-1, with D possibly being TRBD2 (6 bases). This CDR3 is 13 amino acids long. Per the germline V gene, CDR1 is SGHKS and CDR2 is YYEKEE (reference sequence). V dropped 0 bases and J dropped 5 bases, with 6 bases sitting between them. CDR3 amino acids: CASSLGGDNEQFF. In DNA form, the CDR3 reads TGTGCCAGCAGCTTGGGGGGGGACAATGAGCAGTTCTTC. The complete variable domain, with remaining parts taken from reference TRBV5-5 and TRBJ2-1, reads DAGVTQSPTHLIKTRGQQVTLRCSPISGHKSVSWYQQVLGQGPQFIFQYYEKEERGRGNFPDRFSARQFPNYSSELNVNALLLGDSALYLCASSLGGDNEQFFGPGTRLTVL.

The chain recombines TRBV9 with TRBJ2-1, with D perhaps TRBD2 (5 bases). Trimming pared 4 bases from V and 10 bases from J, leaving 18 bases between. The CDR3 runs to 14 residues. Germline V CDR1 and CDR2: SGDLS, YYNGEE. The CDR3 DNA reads TGTGCCAGCAGCCGCAGTGGGAGCGGCAGCGAGCAGTTCTTC. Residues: CASSRSGSGSEQFF. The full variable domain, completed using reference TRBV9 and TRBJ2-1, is DSGVTQTPKHLITATGQRVTLRCSPRSGDLSVYWYQQSLDQGLQFLIQYYNGEERAKGNILERFSAQQFPDLHSELNLSSLELGDSALYFCASSRSGSGSEQFFGPGTRLTVL.

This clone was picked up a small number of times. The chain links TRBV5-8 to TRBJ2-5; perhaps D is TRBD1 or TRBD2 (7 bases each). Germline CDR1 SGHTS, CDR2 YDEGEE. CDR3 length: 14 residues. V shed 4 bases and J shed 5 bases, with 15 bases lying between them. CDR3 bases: TGTGCCAGCAGCATCTCCAGGGGGGGCGAGACCCAGTACTTC. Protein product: CASSISRGGETQYF.

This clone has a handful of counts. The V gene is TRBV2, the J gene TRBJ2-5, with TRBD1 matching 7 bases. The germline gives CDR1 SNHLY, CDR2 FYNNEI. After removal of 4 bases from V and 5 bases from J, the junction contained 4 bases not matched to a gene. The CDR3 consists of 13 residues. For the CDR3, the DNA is TGTGCCAGCAGTGTGGGACAGAGGGAGACCCAGTACTTC. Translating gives CASSVGQRETQYF.

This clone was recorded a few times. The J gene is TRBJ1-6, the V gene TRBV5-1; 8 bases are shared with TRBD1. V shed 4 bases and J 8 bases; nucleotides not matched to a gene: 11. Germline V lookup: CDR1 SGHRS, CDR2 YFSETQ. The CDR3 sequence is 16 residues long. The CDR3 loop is CASSQGQGGLDSPLHF. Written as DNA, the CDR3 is TGCGCCAGCAGCCAAGGACAGGGCGGGTTGGATTCACCCCTCCACTTT.

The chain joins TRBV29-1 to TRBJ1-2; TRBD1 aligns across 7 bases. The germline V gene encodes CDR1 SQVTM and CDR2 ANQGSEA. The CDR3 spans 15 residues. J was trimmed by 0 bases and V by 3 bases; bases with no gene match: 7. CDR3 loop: CSVESGTASNYGYTF. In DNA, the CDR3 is TGCAGCGTTGAGTCCGGGACAGCATCTAACTATGGCTACACCTTC.

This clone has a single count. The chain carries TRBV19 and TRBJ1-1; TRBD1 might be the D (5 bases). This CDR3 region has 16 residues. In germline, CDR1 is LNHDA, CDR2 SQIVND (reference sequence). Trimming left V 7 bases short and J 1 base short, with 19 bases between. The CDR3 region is CASTPWGGLPNTEAFF. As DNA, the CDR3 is TGTGCCAGTACCCCGTGGGGGGGACTGCCGAACACTGAAGCTTTCTTT.

The CDR3 coding sequence is TGTGCCAGCAGTTTGGAGGGCGCGGGGCACGAAAAACTGTTTTTT. Amino acid sequence: CASSLEGAGHEKLFF. The genes are TRBV28 and TRBJ1-4; perhaps TRBD1 as D (5 bases). V was cut by 3 bases and J by 8 bases, with 16 bases left in between. The CDR3 spans 15 residues. In germline, CDR1 is MDHEN, CDR2 SYDVKM.

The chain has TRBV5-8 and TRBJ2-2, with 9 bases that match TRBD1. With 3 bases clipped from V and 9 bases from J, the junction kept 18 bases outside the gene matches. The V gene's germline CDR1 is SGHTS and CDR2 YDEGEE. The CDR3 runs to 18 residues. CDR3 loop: CASSSPDRGNPRVRELFF. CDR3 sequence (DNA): TGTGCCAGCAGCTCCCCCGACAGGGGGAATCCCCGCGTCAGGGAGCTGTTTTTT.

CDR3 sequence: CASSLAVAAYEQYF. The CDR3 bases are TGTGCCAGCAGCTTAGCAGTAGCGGCCTACGAGCAGTACTTC. The rearrangement uses TRBV7-8 and TRBJ2-7; weak D call: TRBD2 (6 bases). This CDR3 is 14 amino acids long. Germline lookup yields CDR1 SGHVS and CDR2 FQNEAQ. V gave up 0 bases and J gave up 2 bases, with 8 bases separating them.

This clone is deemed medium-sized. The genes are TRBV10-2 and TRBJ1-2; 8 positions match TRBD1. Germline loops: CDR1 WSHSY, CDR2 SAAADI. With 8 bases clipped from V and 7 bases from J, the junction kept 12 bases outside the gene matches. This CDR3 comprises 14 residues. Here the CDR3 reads CASENDRGGFGYTF. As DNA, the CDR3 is TGCGCCAGCGAGAACGACAGGGGCGGGTTTGGCTACACCTTC.

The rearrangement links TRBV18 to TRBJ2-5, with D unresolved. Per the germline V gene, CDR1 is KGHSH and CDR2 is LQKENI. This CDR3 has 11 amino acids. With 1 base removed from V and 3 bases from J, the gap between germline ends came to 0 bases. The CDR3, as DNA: TGTGCCAGCTCACCACAAGAGACCCAGTACTTC. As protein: CASSPQETQYF.

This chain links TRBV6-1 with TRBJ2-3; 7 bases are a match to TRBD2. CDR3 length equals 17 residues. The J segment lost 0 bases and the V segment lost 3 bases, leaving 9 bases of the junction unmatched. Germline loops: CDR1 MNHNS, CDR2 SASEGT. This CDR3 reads CASSDQYGRTSTDTQYF. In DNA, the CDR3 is TGTGCCAGCAGTGATCAGTACGGGAGGACTAGCACAGATACGCAGTATTTT.

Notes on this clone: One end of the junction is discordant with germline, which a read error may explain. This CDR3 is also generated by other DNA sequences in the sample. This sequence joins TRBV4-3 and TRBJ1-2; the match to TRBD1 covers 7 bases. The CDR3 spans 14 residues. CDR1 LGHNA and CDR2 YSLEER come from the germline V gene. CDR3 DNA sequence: TGCGCCAGCAGCCAAACCGGGACAGCTTATGGTTACACCTTC. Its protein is CASSQTGTAYGYTF.